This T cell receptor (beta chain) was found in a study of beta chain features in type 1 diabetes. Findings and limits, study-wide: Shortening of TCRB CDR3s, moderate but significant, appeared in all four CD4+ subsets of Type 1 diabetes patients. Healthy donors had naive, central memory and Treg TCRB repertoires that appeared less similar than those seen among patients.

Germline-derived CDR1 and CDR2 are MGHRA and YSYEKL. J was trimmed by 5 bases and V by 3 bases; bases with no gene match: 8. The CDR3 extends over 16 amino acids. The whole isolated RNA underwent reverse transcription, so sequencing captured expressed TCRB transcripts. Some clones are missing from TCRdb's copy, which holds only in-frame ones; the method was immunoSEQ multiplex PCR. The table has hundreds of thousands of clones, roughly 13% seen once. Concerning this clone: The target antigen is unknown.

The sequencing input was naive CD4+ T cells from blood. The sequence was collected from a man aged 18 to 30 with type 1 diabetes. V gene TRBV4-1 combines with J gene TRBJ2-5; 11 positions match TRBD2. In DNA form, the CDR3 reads TGCGCCAGCAGCCAGTCACTAGCGGGAGTTGGTGAGACCCAGTACTTC. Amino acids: CASSQSLAGVGETQYF.